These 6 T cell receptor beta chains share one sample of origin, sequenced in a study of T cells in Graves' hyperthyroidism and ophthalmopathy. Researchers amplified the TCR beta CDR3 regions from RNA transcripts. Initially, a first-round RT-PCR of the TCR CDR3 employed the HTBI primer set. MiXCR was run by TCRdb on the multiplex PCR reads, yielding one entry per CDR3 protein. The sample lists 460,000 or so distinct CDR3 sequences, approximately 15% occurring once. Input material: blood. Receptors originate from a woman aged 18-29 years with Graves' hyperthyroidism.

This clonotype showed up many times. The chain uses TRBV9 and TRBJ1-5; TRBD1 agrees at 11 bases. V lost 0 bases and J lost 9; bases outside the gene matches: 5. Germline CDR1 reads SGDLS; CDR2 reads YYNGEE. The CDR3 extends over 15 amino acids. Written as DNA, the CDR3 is TGTGCCAGCAGCGTAGGGGACAGGGGGTTCTCGCCCCAGCATTTT. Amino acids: CASSVGDRGFSPQHF.

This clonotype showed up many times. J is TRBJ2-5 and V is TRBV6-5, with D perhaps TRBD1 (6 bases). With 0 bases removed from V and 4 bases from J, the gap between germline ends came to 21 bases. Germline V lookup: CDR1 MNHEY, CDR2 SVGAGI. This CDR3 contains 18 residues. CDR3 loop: CASSYSSTGGILIETQYF. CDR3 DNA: TGTGCCAGCAGTTACTCGTCAACTGGGGGCATCCTTATAGAGACCCAGTACTTC.

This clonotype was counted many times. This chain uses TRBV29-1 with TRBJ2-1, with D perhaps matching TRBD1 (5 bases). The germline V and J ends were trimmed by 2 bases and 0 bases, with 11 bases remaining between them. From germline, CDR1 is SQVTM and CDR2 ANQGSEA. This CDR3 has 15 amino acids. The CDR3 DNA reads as TGCAGCGTTGAAAAGCAGGGAAACTCCTACAATGAGCAGTTCTTC. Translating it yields CSVEKQGNSYNEQFF.

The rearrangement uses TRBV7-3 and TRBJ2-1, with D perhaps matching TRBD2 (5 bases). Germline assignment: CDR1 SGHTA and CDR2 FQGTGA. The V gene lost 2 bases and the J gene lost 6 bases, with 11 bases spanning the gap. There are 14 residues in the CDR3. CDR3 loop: CASSLLGAINEQFF. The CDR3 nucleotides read TGTGCCAGCAGCTTATTGGGAGCGATCAATGAGCAGTTCTTC. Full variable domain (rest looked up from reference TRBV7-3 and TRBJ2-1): GAGVSQTPSNKVTEKGKYVELRCDPISGHTALYWYRQSLGQGPEFLIYFQGTGAADDSGLPNDRFFAVRPEGSVSTLKIQRTERGDSAVYLCASSLLGAINEQFFGPGTRLTVL.

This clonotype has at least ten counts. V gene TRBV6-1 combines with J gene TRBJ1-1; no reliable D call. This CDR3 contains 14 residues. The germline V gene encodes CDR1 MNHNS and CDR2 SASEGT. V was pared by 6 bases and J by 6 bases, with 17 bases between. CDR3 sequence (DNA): TGTGCCAGCAGGGTAGAGGATCGACGGGCTGAAGCTTTCTTT. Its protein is CASRVEDRRAEAFF.

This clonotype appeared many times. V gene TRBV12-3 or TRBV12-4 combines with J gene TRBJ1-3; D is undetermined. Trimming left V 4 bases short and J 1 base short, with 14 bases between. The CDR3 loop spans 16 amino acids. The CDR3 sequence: CASSSVGRTSGNTIYF. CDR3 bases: TGTGCCAGCAGTTCCGTGGGCAGGACGTCTGGAAACACCATATATTTT.